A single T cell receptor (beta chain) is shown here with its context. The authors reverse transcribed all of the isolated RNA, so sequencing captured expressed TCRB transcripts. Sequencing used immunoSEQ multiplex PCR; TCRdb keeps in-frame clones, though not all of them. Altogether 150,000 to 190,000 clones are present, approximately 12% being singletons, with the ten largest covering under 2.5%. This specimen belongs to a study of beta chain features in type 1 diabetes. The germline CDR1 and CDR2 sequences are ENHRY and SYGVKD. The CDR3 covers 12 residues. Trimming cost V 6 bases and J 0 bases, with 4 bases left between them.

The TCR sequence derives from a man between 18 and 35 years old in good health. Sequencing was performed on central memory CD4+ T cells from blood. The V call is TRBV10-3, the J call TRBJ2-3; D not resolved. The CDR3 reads CAIRTSTDTQYF. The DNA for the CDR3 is TGTGCCATCAGAACTAGCACAGATACGCAGTATTTT.